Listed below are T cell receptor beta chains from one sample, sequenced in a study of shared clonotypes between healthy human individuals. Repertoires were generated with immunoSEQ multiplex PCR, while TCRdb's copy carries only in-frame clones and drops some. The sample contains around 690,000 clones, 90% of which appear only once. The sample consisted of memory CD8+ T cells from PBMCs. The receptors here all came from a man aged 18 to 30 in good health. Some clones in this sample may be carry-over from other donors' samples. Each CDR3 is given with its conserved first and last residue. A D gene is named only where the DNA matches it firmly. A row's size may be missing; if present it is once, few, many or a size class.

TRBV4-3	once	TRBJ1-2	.	CASSQDVTGGTVYGYTF	TGCGCCAGCAGCCAAGATGTGACAGGAGGTACAGTCTATGGCTACACCTTC
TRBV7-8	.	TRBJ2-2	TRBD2	CASSLDSGRRDIIFTGELFF	TGTGCCAGCAGCTTAGATAGCGGGAGGCGAGATATTATCTTCACCGGGGAGCTGTTTTTT
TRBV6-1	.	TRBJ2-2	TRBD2	CASSPRTSATGELFF	TGTGCCAGCAGTCCCAGGACTAGCGCGACCGGGGAGCTGTTTTTT
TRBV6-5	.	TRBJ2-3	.	CASRDGKNTQYF	TGTGCCAGCAGGGATGGTAAGAATACGCAGTATTTT
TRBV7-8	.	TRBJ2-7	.	CASSSRQGEDEQYF	TGTGCCAGCAGCTCCCGGCAGGGGGAGGACGAGCAGTACTTC
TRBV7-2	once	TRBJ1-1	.	CASSSWMNTEAFF	TGTGCCAGCAGCTCCTGGATGAACACTGAAGCTTTCTTT
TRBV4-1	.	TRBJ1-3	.	CASSRIGFPGNTIYF	TGCGCCAGCAGCCGTATAGGGTTTCCCGGAAACACCATATATTTT
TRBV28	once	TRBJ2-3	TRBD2	CASSSPLAGTTDTQYF	TGTGCCAGCAGTTCCCCTCTAGCGGGAACCACAGATACGCAGTATTTT
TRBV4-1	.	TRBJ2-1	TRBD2	CASSHGPSGSYNEQFF	TGCGCCAGCAGCCATGGTCCTAGCGGGAGTTACAATGAGCAGTTCTTC
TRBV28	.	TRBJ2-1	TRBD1	CASSRGQANEQFF	TGTGCCAGCAGTCGAGGACAGGCCAATGAGCAGTTCTTC
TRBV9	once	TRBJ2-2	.	CASSDHGMGTGELFF	TGTGCCAGCAGCGACCACGGGATGGGGACCGGGGAGCTGTTTTTT
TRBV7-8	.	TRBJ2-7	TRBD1	CASSSTGAASLGTYEQYF	TGTGCCAGCAGCTCCACAGGGGCCGCCTCTTTGGGCACCTACGAGCAGTACTTC
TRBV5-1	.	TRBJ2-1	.	CASSLERSNPYNEQFF	TGCGCCAGCAGCTTGGAGAGGTCCAACCCGTACAATGAGCAGTTCTTC
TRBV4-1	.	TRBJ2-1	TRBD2	CASSQDTGGEQFF	TGCGCCAGCAGCCAAGATACGGGAGGTGAGCAGTTCTTC
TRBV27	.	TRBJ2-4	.	CASSLNSKLAKNIQYF	TGTGCCAGCAGTTTAAACTCGAAACTGGCCAAAAACATTCAGTACTTC
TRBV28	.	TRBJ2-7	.	CASRLGHLGYEQYF	TGTGCCAGCAGACTGGGACACCTCGGGTACGAGCAGTACTTC
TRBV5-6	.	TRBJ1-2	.	CASSLVADNYGYTF	TGTGCCAGCAGCTTGGTGGCAGATAACTATGGCTACACCTTC
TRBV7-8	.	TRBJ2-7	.	CASSEGLYSYEQYF	TGTGCCAGCTCAGAGGGACTCTACTCCTACGAGCAGTACTTC
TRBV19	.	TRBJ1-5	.	CASSMTTGNSNQPQHF	TGTGCCAGTAGTATGACGACGGGCAATAGCAATCAGCCCCAGCATTTT
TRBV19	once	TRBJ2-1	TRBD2	CASRSPTSGRYNEQFF	TGTGCCAGTAGGTCCCCGACTAGCGGGAGGTACAATGAGCAGTTCTTC
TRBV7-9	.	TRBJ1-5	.	CASSLDGGGGQPQHF	TGTGCCAGCAGCTTAGATGGGGGAGGGGGTCAGCCCCAGCATTTT
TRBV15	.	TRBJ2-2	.	CATSRTTGHTNTGELFF	TGTGCCACCAGCAGAACAACGGGCCACACGAACACCGGGGAGCTGTTTTTT
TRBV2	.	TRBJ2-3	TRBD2	CASDRTSGRTDTQYF	TGTGCCAGTGACCGGACTAGCGGGAGGACAGATACGCAGTATTTT
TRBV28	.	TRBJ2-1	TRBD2	CASSARGSGGLYNEQFF	TGTGCCAGCAGTGCCCGAGGTAGCGGGGGACTCTACAATGAGCAGTTCTTC
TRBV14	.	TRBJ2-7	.	CASSHTSASSYEQYF	TGTGCCAGCAGCCACACATCGGCCAGCTCCTACGAGCAGTACTTC
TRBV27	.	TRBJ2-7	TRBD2	CASSLSGLALSSYEQYF	TGTGCCAGCAGTTTATCGGGACTAGCGTTAAGCTCCTACGAGCAGTACTTC
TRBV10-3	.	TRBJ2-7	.	CAISLQGTYEQYF	TGTGCCATCAGCCTACAGGGAACCTACGAGCAGTACTTC